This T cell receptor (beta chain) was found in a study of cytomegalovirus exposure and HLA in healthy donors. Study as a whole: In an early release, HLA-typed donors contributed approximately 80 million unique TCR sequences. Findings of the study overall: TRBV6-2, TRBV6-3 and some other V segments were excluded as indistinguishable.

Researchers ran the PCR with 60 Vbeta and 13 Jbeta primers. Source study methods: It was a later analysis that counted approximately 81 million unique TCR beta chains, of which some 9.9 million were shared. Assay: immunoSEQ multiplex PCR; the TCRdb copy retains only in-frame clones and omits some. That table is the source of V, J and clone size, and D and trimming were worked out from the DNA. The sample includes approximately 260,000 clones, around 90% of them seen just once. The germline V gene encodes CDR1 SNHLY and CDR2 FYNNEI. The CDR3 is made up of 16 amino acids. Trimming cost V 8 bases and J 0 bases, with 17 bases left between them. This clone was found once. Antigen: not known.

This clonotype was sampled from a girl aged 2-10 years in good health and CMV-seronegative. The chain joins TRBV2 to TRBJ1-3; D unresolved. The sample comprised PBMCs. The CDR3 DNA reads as TGTGCCAGCGGAGGGATGGCATCAAGCTCTGGAAACACCATATATTTT. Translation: CASGGMASSSGNTIYF.